This T cell receptor (beta chain) was sequenced for a study of T cell responses to AZD1222 COVID-19 vaccine. The germline gives CDR1 LNHDA, CDR2 SQIVND (reference sequence). The length of the CDR3 is 15 residues. J was trimmed by 3 bases and V by 1 base; bases with no gene match: 3. Data came from immunoSEQ multiplex PCR; TCRdb stores just in-frame clones and leaves some out. The sample lists 60,000 to 75,000 clones, 60% to 85% occurring once. Material: peripheral blood, obtained 28 days after the second AZD1222 dose. The rearrangement uses TRBV19 and TRBJ1-5, with 7 bases fitting TRBD1. The sequence derives from an adult who received the AZD1222 COVID-19 vaccine. CDR3 bases: TGTGCCAGTAGTATAGTGGGACAGTACAATCAGCCCCAGCATTTT. This sequence encodes CASSIVGQYNQPQHF.